This TCR beta chain was sequenced for a study of blood T cell repertoires in COVID-19. Study overall: T cells, B-cell-depleted T cells, or PBMCs supplied cDNA or gDNA.

Germline-derived CDR1 and CDR2 are SGHTA and FQGNSA. V lost 5 bases to trimming and J lost 6 bases; unmatched junction nucleotides: 6. The CDR3 is 15 residues long. Original data processing: From reference gene primer amplification, estimates of nucleated cell counts were derived. Produced via immunoSEQ multiplex PCR; TCRdb's table is partial and in-frame only. From that table come the V and J calls and clone size; the DNA was used to work out D and trimming. The sample lists roughly 140,000 clones, about 90% occurring once. The chain uses TRBV7-2 and TRBJ2-7, with TRBD2 identical over 14 bases. The sample consisted of peripheral blood. The TCR originated in a man aged 45-60 years with active or convalescent COVID-19. CDR3 DNA: TGTGCCAGCAGCCCTGGGACTAGCGGGAGAGCCGAGCAGTACTTC. Protein: CASSPGTSGRAEQYF.